This T cell receptor (beta chain) was sequenced for a study of shared clonotypes between healthy human individuals (dated by TCRdb to about 2020). Turning to the overall study: The cohort included three men and a couple of women between 18 and 49 years of age. To increase sequencing depth and limit assay-specific biases, different laboratories used diverse techniques to prepare libraries and sequence TCR repertoires. To estimate repertoire size and how much clonotype sharing occurs between individuals, the study deeply sequenced the blood TCR repertoires of five healthy adults. Between about 0.94 and 8.9 billion PBMCs per donor were obtained by leukapheresis. For each donor, CD4 naive and CD4 memory were each run on three plates, CD8 naive on two plates, and CD8 memory on one plate. Study-level results and caveats: Across four donors, about 5% of naive CD4, roughly 3.3% of naive CD8, approximately 2.5% of memory CD4, and under 0.45% of memory CD8 clonotypes were shared. Pairwise subsampling led to the expectation that sequencing depth would affect the degree of clonotype sharing among donors. Rarefaction of sorted-subset datasets indicated incomplete sequencing despite the large sequencing depth. Sampling was restricted to blood, and TCR repertoires in tissues likely differ from the TCR repertoires found in blood. Compared with non-shared clonotypes, the clonotypes found in all four sorted-subset donors had higher generation probabilities. Naive subsets generally had larger estimated clonotype richness than memory subsets. Because the study included only a small number of donors, the genetic and exposure-history diversity represented was limited.

Using the deep immunoSEQ assay, multiplex PCR amplified TCR CDR3 regions from genomic DNA. For each cell subset, the extracted genomic DNA was distributed evenly across all wells of several immunoSEQ 96-well plates, and each plate served as one replicate. For sorted subsets, each replicate PCR was loaded with around 220 ng genomic DNA, equivalent to 25,000 to 35,000 T cell genomes. Purified libraries were quantified with a Qubit 3.0 fluorometer, sized on a Bioanalyzer 2100, and re-quantified with the KAPA Library Quantification kit. Every immunoSEQ 96-well plate was sequenced on a dedicated single-read 150-cycle Illumina NextSeq 550 flow cell. Per the source publication's procedure: Because only junctional sequences without quality scores were contained in the immunoSEQ output, filtering matching that applied to full-length reads could not be performed. Sequences were annotated with PyIR, a Python wrapper for IgBLAST v1.9, and V/J genes and CDR3 were assigned using IMGT germline references. Any read was removed if the V/J assignment was weak (E-value above 1e-6), the CDR3 was missing, or the read contained stop codons, out-of-frame junctions, or ambiguous translated residues. A V3J clonotype was defined by an identical inferred V gene, J gene, and CDR3 amino acid sequence. Percentage overlap between repertoires was calculated by dividing the number of shared unique clonotypes by the size of the smaller repertoire. Repertoire richness was assessed with RTK rarefaction, the Chao1 estimator, and Recon v2.1 estimates of unobserved clonotypes. OLGA was used to compute generation probabilities for all TCRbeta clonotypes that the gDNA method yielded from a few donors. TCRdb took this table from immuneACCESS and kept in-frame rearrangements with V and J called. Such tables lack part of the clones; where checked against another copy, unresolved V genes explain under half of the gap, and the rest is unexplained. D and trimming were read from the DNA, whereas the V and J calls and clone size are those reported in that table. This sample lists more than 1.2 million clones; 97% to 99% were detected once. The ten largest clonotypes hold 0.3% to 0.45% of the sample.

In the case of this clone: Its antigen target is currently unknown. No base qualities exist here, and no much larger clone lies one base off it.

Trimming costs V 1 base and J 4 bases, and their ends lie 13 bases apart. The CDR3 goes from the cysteine to the phenylalanine over 15 residues. Only CDR3 DNA is held: 45 bases, read in frame from base 1. The germline V gene provides CDR1 SGHTA and CDR2 FQGNSA. Healthy HIV-negative adults with no recently reported acute infections or vaccinations were included as donors. All donors were Caucasian adults living in Nashville, Tennessee, USA. CD4+ T cells were enriched by magnetic negative selection; naive cells were then positively selected on CD45RA, and the negative fraction formed the memory subset. After blood collection by leukapheresis, PBMCs were isolated using Ficoll-Histopaque density gradient centrifugation and then cryopreserved in the vapor phase of liquid nitrogen. Analytical flow cytometry was used to check the purity and quantity of each magnetically sorted T cell population. Genomic DNA was isolated from each sorted fraction and quantified by UV absorbance on a Nanodrop 2000c.

This sequence originates from a man aged 25-45 years in good health. The chain uses TRBV7-2 and TRBJ1-1; a weak D assignment points to TRBD1 (6 bases agree). Sequencing used naive CD4+ T cells sorted from blood. The cell subset or site tag for this specimen amounts to: CD45RA+ positively selected. The nucleotides read TGTGCCAGCAGCTTAGTCGGGGGGCTGTCCACTGAAGCTTTCTTT. Its protein product is CASSLVGGLSTEAFF.